This T cell receptor beta chain was captured in a study of T cell responses to AZD1222 COVID-19 vaccine. Across the whole study: It was second doses at about 4 or about 12 weeks that were pooled. Study-level points and caveats: Seropositive status at baseline applied to only a handful of AZD1222 recipients. The donors showed a predominance of white British ancestry and of females, with possible underestimation of clonal diversity.

With regard to this clone: Its antigen is not known.

Clones were read by immunoSEQ multiplex PCR, and TCRdb kept only the in-frame ones, dropping some. The sample includes about 130,000 clones, about 87% of them seen just once. This CDR3 is 16 amino acids long. Germline CDR1 SGHDT, CDR2 YYEEEE. With V trimmed by 1 base and J by 2 bases, 5 bases remained unmatched. The rearrangement uses TRBV5-6 and TRBJ2-3, with 9 bases aligning to TRBD2. The clonotype was recovered from an adult in good health. Source: peripheral blood, taken on day 0 of AZD1222 vaccination. Here the CDR3 reads CASSLRLAGLTDTQYF. The CDR3 DNA reads TGTGCCAGCAGCTTGCGGCTAGCGGGGCTCACAGATACGCAGTATTTT.